A single sample gave rise to the 28 T cell receptor beta chains below, sequenced in a study of identical twins. TCRdb re-analysed the 5' RACE reads in MiXCR, keeping a single row per CDR3 protein. Counted here are 250,000 or so distinct CDR3 sequences, about 8% occurring once; the ten biggest clones make up 3%. The data were also submitted as part of a second study, on yellow fever vaccine responses in identical twins.

Input material: CD8+ T cells sorted from blood. The receptors stem from a woman younger than 30 in good health.

This clonotype has at least ten counts. This chain links TRBV29-1 with TRBJ1-2; 7 positions match TRBD1. J was trimmed by 4 bases and V by 1 base; bases with no gene match: 9. This CDR3 has 15 amino acids. The germline CDR1 and CDR2 sequences are SQVTM and ANQGSEA. CDR3 nucleotides: TGCAGCGTTGAAGGTCGCAAGGGGGCCGGCTATGGCTACACCTTC. Protein: CSVEGRKGAGYGYTF. Supplemented by reference TRBV29-1 and TRBJ1-2, the full variable domain reads SAVISQKPSRDICQRGTSLTIQCQVDSQVTMMFWYRQQPGQSLTLIATANQGSEATYESGFVIDKFPISRPNLTFSTLTVSNMSPEDSSIYLCSVEGRKGAGYGYTFGSGTRLTVV.

This clonotype occurred many times. The V gene is TRBV5-1, the J gene TRBJ1-1; D unresolved. Looked up from germline, CDR1 is SGHRS and CDR2 is YFSETQ. The ends were cut back, 7 bases at V and 4 bases at J, with 8 bases in the middle. There are 11 residues in the CDR3. CDR3 amino acids: CASRGATEAFF. CDR3 nucleotide sequence: TGCGCCAGCCGTGGAGCCACTGAAGCTTTCTTT.

This clonotype was detected a few times. The chain carries TRBV6-1 and TRBJ2-1; possible D gene TRBD1, 6 bases. Germline-derived CDR1 and CDR2 are MNHNS and SASEGT. Trimming removed 5 bases from V and 3 bases from J, with 17 bases in between. The CDR3 runs 16 residues. The CDR3 bases are TGTGCCAGCAGTAACGCCCGGGACATTGTCTACAATGAGCAGTTCTTC. Residues: CASSNARDIVYNEQFF.

This clonotype was counted ten times or more. The chain has TRBV12-3 or TRBV12-4 and TRBJ2-7, with 7 nucleotides matching TRBD2. The junction had 11 bases not matched to a gene; V was cut back by 6 bases and J by 3 bases. This CDR3 spans 15 amino acids. CDR3 nucleotides: TGTGCCAGCAGCCCCATGGAGGGGAGGGACTACGAGCAGTACTTC. This codes for CASSPMEGRDYEQYF.

This clonotype showed up just a few times. The genes are TRBV29-1 and TRBJ2-3; possible D gene TRBD2, 6 bases. The germline V gene has CDR1 SQVTM and CDR2 ANQGSEA. The V end lost 3 bases, the J end lost 1 base, and 17 bases lay between the germline ends. The CDR3 runs to 16 residues. For the CDR3, the DNA is TGCAGCGTTGAGACACCGACTAGTCTGGGCACAGATACGCAGTATTTT. It translates to CSVETPTSLGTDTQYF.

This clonotype has at least ten counts. The chain recombines TRBV14 with TRBJ1-5; no clear D. In germline, CDR1 is SGHDN, CDR2 FVKESK. V was pared by 4 bases and J by 2 bases, with 6 bases between. The CDR3 has 13 residues. CDR3: CASSLRGNQPQHF. CDR3 nucleotides: TGTGCCAGCAGCCTAAGGGGCAATCAGCCCCAGCATTTT.

The V gene is TRBV28, the J gene TRBJ1-5, with D possibly being TRBD1 (6 bases). Per germline, CDR1 MDHEN and CDR2 SYDVKM. Trimming took off 8 bases at V and 0 bases at J, with 11 bases between the two ends. The CDR3 has 14 residues. The CDR3: CASGDTYSNQPQHF. In DNA, the CDR3 is TGTGCCAGCGGGGACACGTATAGCAATCAGCCCCAGCATTTT.

The chain links TRBV6-5 to TRBJ2-1, with 8 nucleotides matching TRBD1. In germline, CDR1 is MNHEY, CDR2 SVGAGI. CDR3 length: 14 amino acids. Germline trimming cut 2 bases from V and 5 bases from J; bases unmatched to any gene: 2. In DNA, the CDR3 is TGTGCCAGCAGTTACGAGGACAGGGACAATGAGCAGTTCTTC. The encoded protein is CASSYEDRDNEQFF.

The CDR3: CSARDREIAYEQYF. The CDR3 DNA sequence: TGCAGTGCTAGAGATCGGGAGATAGCCTACGAGCAGTACTTC. The rearrangement joins TRBV20-1 to TRBJ2-7, with a tentative D call TRBD2 (6 bases). CDR3 length: 14 amino acids. V was trimmed by 0 bases and J by 2 bases, leaving 11 bases between them. The germline V gene has CDR1 DFQATT and CDR2 SNEGSKA (reference sequence).

The chain employs TRBV28 and TRBJ2-3, with 12 nucleotides matching TRBD2. The CDR3 has 16 amino acids. The trim removed 2 bases at V and 6 bases at J, leaving 6 bases unmatched. Germline lookup yields CDR1 MDHEN and CDR2 SYDVKM. The CDR3 protein is CASSLIASGGDDTQYF. In DNA, the CDR3 is TGTGCCAGCAGTTTAATAGCTAGCGGGGGGGACGATACGCAGTATTTT.

This clonotype was observed a handful of times. The chain uses TRBV4-3 and TRBJ2-3; weak D call: TRBD1 (6 bases). From germline, CDR1 is LGHNA and CDR2 YSLEER. V was trimmed by 0 bases and J by 0 bases, leaving 13 bases between them. CDR3 size: 17 residues. The CDR3 DNA reads TGCGCCAGCAGCCAAGATCCGGGGACACGCAGCACAGATACGCAGTATTTT. This encodes CASSQDPGTRSTDTQYF.

This clonotype was picked up many times. The J gene is TRBJ2-1, the V gene TRBV6-2 or TRBV6-3, with D perhaps TRBD1 or TRBD2 (5 bases each). This CDR3 region has 15 residues. The V and J ends lost 7 bases and 2 bases respectively, with 15 bases between them. Germline assignment: CDR1 MNHEY and CDR2 SVGEGT. CDR3 DNA sequence: TGTGCCAGCAACCGGGACGACCTAACCTACAATGAGCAGTTCTTC. It translates to CASNRDDLTYNEQFF.

The J gene is TRBJ2-3, the V gene TRBV20-1, with 10 bases identical to TRBD2. The CDR3 spans 15 residues. CDR1 DFQATT and CDR2 SNEGSKA come from the germline V gene (reference sequence). V lost 5 bases and J lost 6; bases outside the gene matches: 11. The chain's CDR3 is CSAPGLATLWDTQYF. CDR3 bases: TGCAGTGCTCCGGGACTAGCGACGCTCTGGGATACGCAGTATTTT.

This clonotype was counted only a few times. J is TRBJ2-1 and V is TRBV4-1; D gene uncertain. V was cut by 1 base and J by 0 bases, with 7 bases left in between. Germline loops: CDR1 MGHRA, CDR2 YSYEKL. This CDR3 is built from 15 residues. CDR3 DNA sequence: TGCGCCAGCAGCCAAGTTGATTTCTCCTACAATGAGCAGTTCTTC. Amino acids: CASSQVDFSYNEQFF.

The V and J genes are TRBV28 and TRBJ1-1, with 7 bases aligning to TRBD1. V lost 6 bases and J lost 2; bases outside the gene matches: 12. The length of the CDR3 is 16 residues. Germline CDR1 and CDR2: MDHEN and SYDVKM. The CDR3 bases are TGTGCCAGCAGGACTAAATACGGGACAGCAAACACTGAAGCTTTCTTT. Translating gives CASRTKYGTANTEAFF.

The rearrangement joins TRBV7-9 to TRBJ2-5, with TRBD2 matching 12 bases. Per the germline V gene, CDR1 is SEHNR and CDR2 is FQNEAQ (reference sequence). The CDR3 runs 16 residues. Germline trimming cut 5 bases from V and 2 bases from J; bases unmatched to any gene: 6. CDR3 residues: CASSPRTSGVQETQYF. The DNA of the CDR3 is TGTGCCAGCAGCCCCCGGACTAGCGGGGTTCAAGAGACCCAGTACTTC.

V gene TRBV28 combines with J gene TRBJ2-7, with TRBD1 identical over 7 bases. CDR3 length: 15 residues. Germline V gives CDR1 MDHEN, CDR2 SYDVKM. V shed 5 bases and J 7 bases; nucleotides not matched to a gene: 14. The CDR3 region has the DNA TGTGCCAGCAGTGACACAGGGGTCGCAGAGTGGGAGCAGTACTTC. Amino acids: CASSDTGVAEWEQYF. The variable domain in full, with the rest retrieved from reference TRBV28 and TRBJ2-7, is DVKVTQSSRYLVKRTGEKVFLECVQDMDHENMFWYRQDPGLGLRLIYFSYDVKMKEKGDIPEGYSVSREKKERFSLILESASTNQTSMYLCASSDTGVAEWEQYFGPGTRLTVT.

This clonotype showed up just a few times. In DNA, the CDR3 is TGTGCCAGCAGCTTGGTACAAACATACACAGATACGCAGTATTTT. This codes for CASSLVQTYTDTQYF. V is TRBV5-6 and J is TRBJ2-3, with D unresolved. Germline lookup yields CDR1 SGHDT and CDR2 YYEEEE. The CDR3 has 15 amino acids. V was trimmed by 0 bases and J by 2 bases, leaving 10 bases between them.

This clonotype came up many times. V usage is TRBV6-5 and J usage is TRBJ1-2; D is unclear. The CDR3 spans 13 residues. Germline CDR1 is MNHEY and CDR2 is SVGAGI. Deletions cut 2 bases from V and 5 bases from J, with 9 bases between. The CDR3 protein is CASSYADGYGYTF. CDR3 nucleotide sequence: TGTGCCAGCAGTTACGCGGACGGATATGGCTACACCTTC.

The J gene is TRBJ2-5, the V gene TRBV7-8; 9 positions agree with TRBD1. The germline V gene has CDR1 SGHVS and CDR2 FQNEAQ. V lost 5 bases and J lost 2; bases outside the gene matches: 9. The CDR3 covers 16 residues. The CDR3 loop reads CASSEGTGLHQETQYF. CDR3 sequence (DNA): TGTGCCAGCAGCGAAGGGACAGGGTTGCATCAAGAGACCCAGTACTTC.

There are a few counts of this clonotype. The rearrangement uses TRBV10-2 and TRBJ2-1; D is ambiguous. This CDR3 spans 11 amino acids. From germline, CDR1 is WSHSY and CDR2 SAAADI. The V end lost 8 bases, the J end lost 9 bases, and 11 bases lay between the germline ends. CDR3 DNA sequence: TGCGCCAGCCAGGACGATGCTGAGCAGTTCTTC. Residues: CASQDDAEQFF.

This clonotype occurred many times. The chain has TRBV11-1 and TRBJ2-1; TRBD2 might be the D (5 bases). This CDR3 contains 18 residues. The ends were cut back, 4 bases at V and 0 bases at J, with 19 bases in the middle. Germline CDR1 reads SGHAT; CDR2 reads FQDESV (reference sequence). CDR3 DNA sequence: TGTGCCAGCAGCTCAGACCCTAAGCGGTATAGCTCCTACAATGAGCAGTTCTTC. It translates to CASSSDPKRYSSYNEQFF. Filled out from reference TRBV11-1 and TRBJ2-1, the complete variable domain reads EAEVAQSPRYKITEKSQAVAFWCDPISGHATLYWYRQILGQGPELLVQFQDESVVDDSQLPKDRFSAERLKGVDSTLKIQPAELGDSAMYLCASSSDPKRYSSYNEQFFGPGTRLTVL.

This clonotype showed up many times. The J gene is TRBJ2-2, the V gene TRBV11-3; possible D gene TRBD1, 5 bases. V was pared by 5 bases and J by 2 bases, with 9 bases between. Germline CDR1 SGHNT, CDR2 YENEEA. CDR3 size: 14 residues. CDR3 region: CASSITGNTGELFF. The CDR3 DNA sequence: TGTGCCAGCAGCATTACAGGAAACACCGGGGAGCTGTTTTTT.

This clonotype was counted between two and nine times. This chain joins TRBV15 and TRBJ2-7; 11 positions match TRBD1. V trimming: 3 bases; J trimming: 5 bases; junction bases outside the gene matches: 3. CDR3 length equals 14 residues. The germline CDR1 and CDR2 sequences are LNHNV and YYDKDF (reference sequence). CDR3 region: CATSRDRGRDEQYF. CDR3 nucleotides: TGTGCCACCAGCAGGGACAGGGGGCGCGACGAGCAGTACTTC. The complete variable domain, with remaining parts taken from reference TRBV15 and TRBJ2-7, reads DAMVIQNPRYQVTQFGKPVTLSCSQTLNHNVMYWYQQKSSQAPKLLFHYYDKDFNNEADTPDNFQSRRPNTSFCFLDIRSPGLGDTAMYLCATSRDRGRDEQYFGPGTRLTVT.

This clonotype has a handful of counts. CDR3 residues: CASSQNPLLVYEQFF. DNA for the CDR3: TGTGCCAGCAGCCAAAACCCTCTCCTTGTTTATGAGCAGTTCTTC. The gene calls are TRBV3-1 and TRBJ2-1, with unresolved D. The CDR3 loop spans 15 amino acids. Germline V lookup: CDR1 LGHDT, CDR2 YNNKEL (reference sequence). V lost 2 bases and J 8 bases, leaving 16 bases between the germline ends.

This clonotype was seen only a few times. This chain connects TRBV23-1 to TRBJ2-7; TRBD2 matches at 7 bases. TRBV23-1 is an ORF, with its function uncertain. Trimming removed 8 bases from V and 4 bases from J; junction bases left unmatched: 17. This CDR3 contains 16 residues. The CDR3 DNA sequence: TGCGCCAGCGGATTTAGCGGGCCCACAGTAATTTACGAGCAGTACTTC. Its translation: CASGFSGPTVIYEQYF.

In this sample, this clonotype turned up a few times. This sequence joins TRBV6-1 and TRBJ2-2; a possible D gene is TRBD1 (5 bases). Germline loops: CDR1 MNHNS, CDR2 SASEGT. V shed 8 bases and J shed 5 bases, with 9 bases lying between them. This CDR3 has 12 residues. CDR3 residues: CASGQGTGELFF. The DNA of the CDR3 is TGTGCCAGCGGTCAGGGTACCGGGGAGCTGTTTTTT.

This clonotype was counted at least ten times. This CDR3 reads CASSQEVGSGNHEQYF. Written as DNA, the CDR3 is TGTGCCAGCAGCCAAGAAGTTGGTAGCGGGAACCACGAGCAGTACTTC. The chain carries TRBV3-1 and TRBJ2-7, with 8 bases aligning to TRBD2. The CDR3 length is 16 residues. V was pared by 0 bases and J by 5 bases, with 9 bases of the junction left unmatched. Per germline, CDR1 LGHDT and CDR2 YNNKEL (reference sequence).